Described below is a single T cell receptor beta chain sequence and its context. No antigen is known for it. This sample was taken from a study of T cell responses to AZD1222 COVID-19 vaccine. At the level of the study: Timing groups of about 4 and about 12 weeks for second doses were pooled.

Notes on the study in general: Per reports, nearly half of all spike-specific TCRs target regions that are unmutated in variants. Clonal diversity was possibly underestimated, and the donors were mostly white British, with more females.

Some clones are missing from TCRdb's copy, which holds only in-frame ones; the method was immunoSEQ multiplex PCR. The table lists roughly 150,000 clones, roughly nine tenths of them singletons. CDR1 is SGDLS, CDR2 YYNGEE, per germline. CDR3 size: 16 residues. With 1 base clipped from V and 0 bases from J, the junction kept 5 bases outside the gene matches. The sequence derives from an adult in good health. The source was peripheral blood, collected on day 0 of AZD1222 vaccination. The rearrangement joins TRBV9 to TRBJ2-3, with 7 nucleotides matching TRBD2. CDR3 coding DNA: TGTGCCAGCAGCGTACAATCGGGGGGTAGCACAGATACGCAGTATTTT. As protein: CASSVQSGGSTDTQYF.